Listed here are 21 T cell receptor beta chains from one sample, sequenced in a study of blood T cells in healthy people across ages. Primed by a sample-barcoded 5' primer and a J-beta primer mix, a second PCR proceeded for about 7 to 11 cycles. TCRdb called the 5' RACE reads again in MiXCR, with one record for every CDR3 protein. The table lists 800,000 to 1,000,000 distinct CDR3 sequences, roughly 43% of them singletons. Sequencing was done on a sample of blood. The receptors come from a man between 25 and 39 years old in good health.

This chain uses TRBV5-1 with TRBJ2-6; 11 bases match TRBD1. The length of the CDR3 is 19 residues. The V gene end was trimmed by 4 bases and the J gene end by 2 bases; junction bases not matched to a gene: 11. Germline V gene lookup returns CDR1 SGHRS and CDR2 YFSETQ. CDR3 in amino acids: CASSPGTGGSLPGANVLTF. CDR3 DNA sequence: TGCGCCAGCAGCCCAGGGACAGGGGGTTCCCTCCCTGGGGCCAACGTCCTGACTTTC. Full variable domain (outside the CDR3, taken from reference TRBV5-1 and TRBJ2-6): KAGVTQTPRYLIKTRGQQVTLSCSPISGHRSVSWYQQTPGQGLQFLFEYFSETQRNKGNFPGRFSGRQFSNSRSEMNVSTLELGDSALYLCASSPGTGGSLPGANVLTFGAGSRLTVL.

There are a few counts of this clonotype. The rearrangement links TRBV29-1 to TRBJ2-7, with 10 bases that match TRBD1. The CDR3 is made up of 13 amino acids. Per germline, CDR1 SQVTM and CDR2 ANQGSEA. The junction had 8 bases not matched to a gene; V was cut back by 6 bases and J by 6 bases. CDR3 residues: CSVTGTGDREQYF. CDR3 nucleotides: TGCAGCGTGACCGGGACAGGGGACCGCGAGCAGTACTTC.

The chain employs TRBV5-1 and TRBJ2-3; 12 bases align to TRBD2. V shed 0 bases and J 6 bases; nucleotides not matched to a gene: 5. The germline V gene encodes CDR1 SGHRS and CDR2 YFSETQ. The CDR3 sequence is 16 residues long. As DNA, the CDR3 is TGCGCCAGCAGCTTGGAACTAGCGGGAGGAGCGGATACGCAGTATTTT. Protein sequence: CASSLELAGGADTQYF.

The rearrangement joins TRBV20-1 to TRBJ1-2; 7 positions agree with TRBD1. This CDR3 spans 17 amino acids. Germline loops: CDR1 DFQATT, CDR2 SNEGSKA (reference sequence). J gave up 1 base and V 1 base, and 12 bases lay outside the gene matches. CDR3 bases: TGCAGTGCTAGAGCTACCGGGACAGAAAACCTTAACTATGGCTACACCTTC. This gives the protein CSARATGTENLNYGYTF.

The DNA of the CDR3 is TGTGCCAGCAGCCAAAGAGGGCCCGGGGGTACGCAGTATTTT. Its translation is CASSQRGPGGTQYF. The chain recombines TRBV3-1 with TRBJ2-3; D perhaps matches TRBD2 (6 bases). The CDR3 runs to 14 residues. Trimming stripped 2 bases from V and 8 bases from J, with 14 bases between. Germline lookup yields CDR1 LGHDT and CDR2 YNNKEL (reference sequence).

The rearrangement uses TRBV27 and TRBJ1-1, with TRBD1 matching over 12 bases. V trimming: 11 bases; J trimming: 0 bases; junction bases outside the gene matches: 16. Germline CDR1 is MNHEY and CDR2 is SMNVEV (reference sequence). The CDR3 has 18 amino acids. The DNA for the CDR3 is TGTGCCCAAGAACCCATCGGGGACAGGGGGCGGATGAACACTGAAGCTTTCTTT. Its translation: CAQEPIGDRGRMNTEAFF.

This clonotype was seen a few times. The V and J genes are TRBV5-6 and TRBJ1-4; D is ambiguous. Germline CDR1 and CDR2: SGHDT and YYEEEE. CDR3 size: 14 residues. Trimming removed 3 bases from V and 8 bases from J, with 14 bases in between. In DNA, the CDR3 is TGTGCCAGCAGCTCACCTGGCGGCGGGGAAAAACTGTTTTTT. Its translation: CASSSPGGGEKLFF.

The chain combines TRBV4-1 with TRBJ1-2, with 7 bases aligning to TRBD1. CDR3 length equals 15 residues. The germline CDR1 and CDR2 sequences are MGHRA and YSYEKL. V trimming: 4 bases; J trimming: 4 bases; junction bases outside the gene matches: 9. CDR3 region: CASSLLPGQSYGYTF. CDR3 sequence (DNA): TGCGCCAGCAGCCTCTTACCGGGACAGAGCTATGGCTACACCTTC.

This clonotype came up a few times. V and J are TRBV11-2 and TRBJ1-4, with a possible D match to TRBD1 (6 bases). The V gene's germline CDR1 is SGHAT and CDR2 FQNNGV. This CDR3 contains 15 residues. Trimming left V 6 bases short and J 7 bases short, with 18 bases between. The CDR3 loop is CASRLQPGGLEKLFF. CDR3 nucleotides: TGTGCCAGCAGGTTACAGCCGGGGGGGCTTGAAAAACTGTTTTTT.

J is TRBJ2-1 and V is TRBV4-2, with D possibly TRBD2 on 7 matching bases. The J call may be in error: the DNA end matches TRBJ2-7 better. Germline-derived CDR1 and CDR2 are LGHNA and YNFKEQ. This CDR3 comprises 13 residues. The CDR3 is CAGGGAGDNEQYF. The CDR3 bases are TGTGCCGGAGGGGGGGCGGGGGACAATGAGCAGTACTTC.

The chain is built from TRBV5-1 and TRBJ1-4; D remains unclear. Germline V gives CDR1 SGHRS, CDR2 YFSETQ. This CDR3 comprises 14 residues. Trimming removed 1 base at V and 5 bases at J, with 9 bases between. The CDR3 coding sequence is TGCGCCAGCAGCTTGCCTCCTCCAAATGAAAAACTGTTTTTT. It yields the protein CASSLPPPNEKLFF.

This clonotype came up many times. This chain links TRBV7-9 with TRBJ1-1; D not resolved. Germline CDR1 reads SEHNR; CDR2 reads FQNEAQ (reference sequence). CDR3 size: 14 residues. V was clipped by 6 bases and J by 1 base, with 12 bases between them. CDR3 protein: CASSKQFSNTEAFF. Here the CDR3 DNA reads TGTGCCAGCAGTAAACAGTTTTCGAACACTGAAGCTTTCTTT.

Points on this clonotype: One end of the junction does not line up with germline, which may come from a read error. V gene TRBV4-1 combines with J gene TRBJ1-2, with 10 positions matching TRBD1. This CDR3 is 15 amino acids long. CDR1 is MGHRA, CDR2 YSYEKL, per germline. This CDR3 is CASSRGTGENYGCTF. CDR3 sequence (DNA): TGCGCCAGCAGCCGCGGGACAGGGGAAAACTATGGCTGCACCTTC.

This clonotype has only one observation. CDR3 DNA: TGTGCCAGCAGTCCCAGAGGTTCGCGGACAAACTATGGCTACACCTTC. It encodes CASSPRGSRTNYGYTF. The V and J genes are TRBV2 and TRBJ1-2, with a tentative D call TRBD1 (5 bases). Germline CDR1 SNHLY, CDR2 FYNNEI. V shed 5 bases and J shed 2 bases, with 18 bases lying between them. The length of the CDR3 is 16 residues. The full variable domain, its missing parts supplied by reference TRBV2 and TRBJ1-2, is EPEVTQTPSHQVTQMGQEVILRCVPISNHLYFYWYRQILGQKVEFLVSFYNNEISEKSEIFDDQFSVERPDGSNFTLKIRSTKLEDSAMYFCASSPRGSRTNYGYTFGSGTRLTVV.

The gene calls are TRBV20-1 and TRBJ2-5, with 11 bases matching TRBD1. The better agreement between TRBJ2-7 and the DNA end casts doubt on the J call. Germline V CDR1 and CDR2: DFQATT, SNEGSKA (reference sequence). The CDR3 consists of 15 residues. The CDR3 here is CSARDTGQGGYEQYF. CDR3 sequence (DNA): TGCAGTGCTAGAGATACGGGACAGGGGGGCTACGAGCAGTACTTC.

The J gene is TRBJ1-4, the V gene TRBV29-1, with TRBD1 matching over 8 bases. The V and J ends lost 6 bases and 7 bases, in that order; junction bases with no gene match: 7. This CDR3 has 13 amino acids. From germline, CDR1 is SQVTM and CDR2 ANQGSEA. The CDR3 spells CSVPGTGSEKLFF. In nucleotides, the CDR3 is TGCAGCGTGCCCGGGACAGGAAGTGAAAAACTGTTTTTT.

This clonotype was recorded a few times. The chain couples TRBV7-9 to TRBJ2-5; no clear D. The CDR3 spans 13 residues. The germline CDR1 and CDR2 sequences are SEHNR and FQNEAQ (reference sequence). Trimming cost V 3 bases and J 1 base, with 6 bases left between them. The CDR3 here is CASSFFPQETQYF. The CDR3 region has the DNA TGTGCCAGCAGCTTCTTTCCCCAAGAGACCCAGTACTTC.

This clonotype came up once. The J gene is TRBJ1-6, the V gene TRBV5-1; TRBD1 matches 10 bases. The germline V gene encodes CDR1 SGHRS and CDR2 YFSETQ. Germline trimming cut 0 bases from V and 7 bases from J; bases unmatched to any gene: 10. The CDR3 extends over 18 amino acids. The CDR3, as DNA: TGCGCCAGCAGCTTGGTGGGGGACCCGGGACAGGGGAATTCACCCCTCCACTTT. Translation: CASSLVGDPGQGNSPLHF.

This clonotype has just a few counts. The gene calls are TRBV27 and TRBJ2-4; 10 bases are shared with TRBD1. This CDR3 is built from 15 residues. V shed 4 bases, J shed 8 bases, and the junction held 8 bases outside the gene matches. CDR1 and CDR2 from the germline V gene are MNHEY and SMNVEV (reference sequence). DNA of the CDR3: TGTGCCAGCAGTTCGCCCCGACAGGGGGCCTACATTCAGTACTTC. Protein sequence: CASSSPRQGAYIQYF.

The genes are TRBV14 and TRBJ2-1; 14 bases map to TRBD2. The CDR3 extends over 16 amino acids. V was pared by 4 bases and J by 8 bases, with 7 bases of the junction left unmatched. Looked up from germline, CDR1 is SGHDN and CDR2 is FVKESK. CDR3 DNA: TGTGCCAGCAGCCCGACTAGCGGGGGGGCTCTGTATGAGCAGTTCTTC. It codes for CASSPTSGGALYEQFF.

The table lists this clonotype with a few counts. This sequence joins TRBV6-5 and TRBJ1-3, with D possibly matching TRBD1 (5 bases). This CDR3 is 15 amino acids long. Trimming stripped 7 bases from V and 4 bases from J, with 17 bases between. From germline, CDR1 is MNHEY and CDR2 SVGAGI. The CDR3 reads CASTPFGGSGNTIYF. Written as DNA, the CDR3 is TGTGCCAGCACCCCTTTCGGGGGTTCCGGAAACACCATATATTTT.